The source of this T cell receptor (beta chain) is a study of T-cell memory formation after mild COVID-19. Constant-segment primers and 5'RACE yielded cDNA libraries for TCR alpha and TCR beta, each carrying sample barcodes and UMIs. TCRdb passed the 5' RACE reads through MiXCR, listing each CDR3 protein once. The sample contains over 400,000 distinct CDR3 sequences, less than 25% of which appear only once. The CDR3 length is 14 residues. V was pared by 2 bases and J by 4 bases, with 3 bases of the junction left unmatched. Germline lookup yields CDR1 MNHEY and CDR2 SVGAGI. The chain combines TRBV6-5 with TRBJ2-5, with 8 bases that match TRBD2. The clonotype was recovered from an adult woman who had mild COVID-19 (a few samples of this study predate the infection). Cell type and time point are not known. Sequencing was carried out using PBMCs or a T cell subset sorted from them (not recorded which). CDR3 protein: CASSYERGPETQYF. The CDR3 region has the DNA TGTGCCAGCAGTTACGAGCGGGGGCCAGAGACCCAGTACTTC.